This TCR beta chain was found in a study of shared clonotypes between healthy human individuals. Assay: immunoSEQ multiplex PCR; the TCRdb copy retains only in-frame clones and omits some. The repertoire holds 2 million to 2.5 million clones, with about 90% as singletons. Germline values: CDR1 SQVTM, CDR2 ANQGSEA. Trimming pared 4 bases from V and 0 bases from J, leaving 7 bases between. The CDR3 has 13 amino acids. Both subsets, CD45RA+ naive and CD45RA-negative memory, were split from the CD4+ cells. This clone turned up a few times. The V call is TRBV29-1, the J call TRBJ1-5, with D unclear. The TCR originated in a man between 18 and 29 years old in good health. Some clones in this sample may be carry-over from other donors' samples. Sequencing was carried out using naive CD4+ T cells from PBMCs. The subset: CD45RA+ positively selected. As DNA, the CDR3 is TGCAGCGTTGGGGCAAATAGCAATCAGCCCCAGCATTTT. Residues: CSVGANSNQPQHF.